Listed here are 26 T cell receptor beta chains from one sample, sequenced in a study of blood T cells in healthy people across ages. The second PCR ran 7 to 11 cycles with a sample-barcoded 5' primer and J-beta primers. A single record per CDR3 protein comes from TCRdb applying MiXCR to the 5' RACE reads. This table has some 1.5 million distinct CDR3 sequences, approximately 43% appearing once. Source material: blood. The receptor set was obtained from a woman aged 18-30 years in good health.

This clonotype was found a few times. DNA of the CDR3: TGCAGTGCTAGATTGCAGGGCCATAATTCACCCCTCCACTTT. Translation: CSARLQGHNSPLHF. This sequence joins TRBV20-1 and TRBJ1-6, with D possibly matching TRBD1 (5 bases). The CDR3 extends over 14 amino acids. Germline-derived CDR1 and CDR2 are DFQATT and SNEGSKA (reference sequence). With 2 bases removed from V and 5 bases from J, the gap between germline ends came to 10 bases.

This clonotype was recorded a few times. One junction end disagrees with the germline gene, perhaps due to a read error. The chain uses TRBV27 and TRBJ1-2; D unresolved. From germline, CDR1 is MNHEY and CDR2 SMNVEV (reference sequence). The CDR3 contains 13 residues. CDR3: CACSSSWNYGYTF. The CDR3 DNA reads as TGTGCCTGCAGCTCCTCCTGGAACTATGGCTACACCTTC.

This CDR3 is CASSLNYIYNEQFF. The CDR3 bases are TGTGCCAGCAGCTTGAATTATATCTACAATGAGCAGTTCTTC. The rearrangement joins TRBV5-6 to TRBJ2-1; no clear D. The V gene's germline CDR1 is SGHDT and CDR2 YYEEEE. V was clipped by 1 base and J by 3 bases, with 8 bases between them. The CDR3 is 14 residues long.

This clonotype has just a few counts. The rearrangement joins TRBV10-3 to TRBJ2-7, with 10 bases aligning to TRBD2. Trimming cost V 5 bases and J 0 bases; bases outside gene matches: 1. Germline CDR1 is ENHRY and CDR2 is SYGVKD. The CDR3 spans 14 residues. CDR3 loop: CAISLAGASYEQYF. CDR3 nucleotides: TGTGCCATCAGTCTAGCGGGAGCCTCCTACGAGCAGTACTTC.

This clonotype showed up just a few times. This chain uses TRBV20-1 with TRBJ2-4; unclear D gene. The V end was cut by 3 bases, the J end by 0 bases, with 9 bases between. CDR3 length: 14 residues. Germline V lookup: CDR1 DFQATT, CDR2 SNEGSKA (reference sequence). The DNA of the CDR3 is TGCAGTGCTAGTCTAAGTGGAGCCAAAAACATTCAGTACTTC. Protein sequence: CSASLSGAKNIQYF.

The sample holds a few counts of this clonotype. The V call is TRBV6-2 or TRBV6-3, the J call TRBJ1-6; D remains ambiguous. V was trimmed by 6 bases and J by 7 bases, leaving 10 bases between them. CDR1 MNHEY and CDR2 SVGEGT come from the germline V gene. This CDR3 has 13 residues. CDR3 DNA: TGTGCCAGCAGGATGGACCGAAATTCACCCCTCCACTTT. Its protein product is CASRMDRNSPLHF.

Comment on this clonotype: One end of the junction fails to match germline, which may point to a read error. V gene TRBV14 combines with J gene TRBJ2-4; 8 nucleotides align to TRBD1. Germline V gene lookup returns CDR1 SGHDN and CDR2 FVKESK. This CDR3 is 12 amino acids long. Here the CDR3 DNA reads TGTGCCAGCAGCCAGGACAGGGTCCAGCAGTACTTT. It translates to CASSQDRVQQYF.

The chain links TRBV7-2 to TRBJ1-1; 11 nucleotides match TRBD1. V gave up 6 bases and J gave up 4 bases; unmatched junction bases: 7. From germline, CDR1 is SGHTA and CDR2 FQGNSA. This CDR3 has 15 residues. The DNA of the CDR3 is TGTGCCAGCAGATTTGTCGGGACAGGGGGCACTGAAGCTTTCTTT. It codes for CASRFVGTGGTEAFF.

V is TRBV12-3 or TRBV12-4 and J is TRBJ1-1; D is ambiguous. This CDR3 contains 15 residues. The V gene lost 2 bases and the J gene lost 1 base, with 11 bases spanning the gap. DNA for the CDR3: TGTGCCAGCAGTTTAAGGCCCCCAGCGAACACTGAAGCTTTCTTT. Translating it yields CASSLRPPANTEAFF.

The J gene is TRBJ2-5, the V gene TRBV4-1; D is uncertain. The CDR3 is 14 amino acids. Germline CDR1 MGHRA, CDR2 YSYEKL. V lost 1 base and J 4 bases, leaving 10 bases between the germline ends. This chain's CDR3 is CASSQVVAGETQYF. Here the CDR3 DNA reads TGCGCCAGCAGCCAAGTAGTGGCAGGAGAGACCCAGTACTTC.

The rearrangement links TRBV7-3 to TRBJ2-7, with a tentative D call TRBD2 (6 bases). Trimming shortened V by 8 bases and J by 7 bases, and 24 bases separated the two germline ends. The CDR3 extends over 15 amino acids. Germline-derived CDR1 and CDR2 are SGHTA and FQGTGA. The CDR3 sequence is CASGYSGGTDNEQYF. The CDR3, as DNA: TGTGCCAGCGGGTACTCGGGCGGGACCGACAATGAGCAGTACTTC.

V gene TRBV27 combines with J gene TRBJ1-2; TRBD1 agrees at 10 bases. Trimming removed 3 bases from V and 8 bases from J; junction bases left unmatched: 6. In germline, CDR1 is MNHEY, CDR2 SMNVEV (reference sequence). The CDR3 contains 14 residues. Here the CDR3 reads CASSLGTGDEGYTF. CDR3 in DNA: TGTGCCAGCAGTTTGGGGACAGGGGATGAGGGCTACACCTTC.

This chain uses TRBV4-2 with TRBJ1-1; D not certain. Trimming cost V 3 bases and J 4 bases, with 9 bases left between them. Germline loops: CDR1 LGHNA, CDR2 YNFKEQ. This CDR3 has 13 amino acids. CDR3 DNA: TGTGCCAGCAGCCAGAGACCTGGCACTGAAGCTTTCTTT. As protein: CASSQRPGTEAFF.

J is TRBJ1-2 and V is TRBV6-5; D perhaps matches TRBD1 (6 bases). The ends were cut back, 7 bases at V and 7 bases at J, with 22 bases in the middle. Looked up from germline, CDR1 is MNHEY and CDR2 is SVGAGI. This CDR3 is 15 amino acids long. CDR3 nucleotide sequence: TGTGCCAGCACCTACACAGTGGGACATCGGGGTGGCTACACCTTC. Amino acids: CASTYTVGHRGGYTF.

J is TRBJ2-7 and V is TRBV6-5; D gene uncertain. This CDR3 is built from 13 residues. V shed 5 bases and J shed 3 bases, with 11 bases lying between them. CDR1 and CDR2 from the germline V gene are MNHEY and SVGAGI. CDR3 in amino acids: CASSDGYDYEQYF. The CDR3, as DNA: TGTGCCAGCAGTGACGGATATGACTACGAGCAGTACTTC.

This clonotype has just a few counts. The chain joins TRBV7-8 to TRBJ2-7, with TRBD2 matching over 8 bases. The germline gives CDR1 SGHVS, CDR2 FQNEAQ. This CDR3 is built from 16 residues. V dropped 7 bases and J dropped 0; count of bases not matched to a gene: 11. The CDR3 DNA is TGTGCCAGCACCTTCGGGAGGGCCGACCCCTCCTACGAGCAGTACTTC. Amino acids: CASTFGRADPSYEQYF.

The chain joins TRBV6-5 to TRBJ2-5; D ambiguous. Trimming removed 0 bases from V and 11 bases from J, with 13 bases in between. The CDR3 spans 13 residues. Germline loops: CDR1 MNHEY, CDR2 SVGAGI. In nucleotides, the CDR3 is TGTGCCAGCAGTTACTCAATGGCGAATGAGCAGTACTTC. Protein product: CASSYSMANEQYF.

The chain is built from TRBV7-2 and TRBJ2-1; 11 nucleotides match TRBD2. The CDR3 sequence is 20 residues long. Germline values: CDR1 SGHTA, CDR2 FQGNSA. The junction had 21 bases not matched to a gene; V was cut back by 5 bases and J by 6 bases. CDR3 nucleotides: TGTGCCAGCAGCAAACGATGGGGACTAGCGGTGAATCCCTTCCGCAATGAGCAGTTCTTC. Encoded protein: CASSKRWGLAVNPFRNEQFF.

The rearrangement links TRBV4-3 to TRBJ2-4, with D perhaps TRBD1 (5 bases). The assigned J gene may be wrong: the sequence end matches TRBJ2-7 better. The CDR3 contains 15 residues. From germline, CDR1 is LGHNA and CDR2 YSLEER. CDR3 protein: CASSQDNRPSYEQYF. The CDR3 nucleotides are TGCGCCAGCAGCCAAGATAACAGGCCTAGCTACGAGCAGTACTTC.

On this clonotype: This could be a read error, since a much larger clone is one nucleotide away. The chain carries TRBV4-3 and TRBJ2-1; D is unresolved. Near its end, the DNA agrees better with TRBJ2-7, so the J call may be wrong. Germline values: CDR1 LGHNA, CDR2 YSLEER. The CDR3 is made up of 14 amino acids. For the CDR3, the DNA is TGCGCCAGCAGCCAAGGACTGACGAACAATGAGCAGTACTTC. This encodes CASSQGLTNNEQYF.

The rearrangement links TRBV7-2 to TRBJ2-3; D is ambiguous. Germline assignment: CDR1 SGHTA and CDR2 FQGNSA. The ends were cut back, 3 bases at V and 4 bases at J, with 11 bases in the middle. This CDR3 contains 14 residues. CDR3 sequence: CASSFAVSSDTQYF. CDR3 nucleotides: TGTGCCAGCAGCTTCGCGGTTTCATCAGATACGCAGTATTTT.

The chain combines TRBV10-3 with TRBJ1-1; D might be TRBD1 (6 bases). V was shortened by 4 bases and J by 6 bases, with 9 bases between the two germline ends. The CDR3 runs to 12 residues. Germline CDR1 and CDR2: ENHRY and SYGVKD. CDR3 DNA: TGTGCCATCAGTGGTGGACAGCCTGAAGCTTTCTTT. It specifies CAISGGQPEAFF.

The chain couples TRBV6-5 to TRBJ2-3; D is unresolved. Germline CDR1 reads MNHEY; CDR2 reads SVGAGI. This CDR3 spans 16 amino acids. V was trimmed by 6 bases and J by 5 bases, leaving 21 bases between them. CDR3 bases: TGTGCCAGCAGCCCCACGATTTCGGCCGGAAGAGATACGCAGTATTTT. This gives the protein CASSPTISAGRDTQYF.

This clonotype has just a few counts. The V gene is TRBV28, the J gene TRBJ2-1; D is unclear. The germline gives CDR1 MDHEN, CDR2 SYDVKM. This CDR3 has 15 residues. V lost 2 bases and J 4 bases, leaving 12 bases between the germline ends. DNA for the CDR3: TGTGCCAGCAGTTTAGCTGGATCCGCTTACAATGAGCAGTTCTTC. It yields the protein CASSLAGSAYNEQFF. Full variable domain (rest looked up from reference TRBV28 and TRBJ2-1): DVKVTQSSRYLVKRTGEKVFLECVQDMDHENMFWYRQDPGLGLRLIYFSYDVKMKEKGDIPEGYSVSREKKERFSLILESASTNQTSMYLCASSLAGSAYNEQFFGPGTRLTVL.

The CDR3 nucleotides read TGTGCCAGCAGTACCAGGTTATCCTCGGATGGCTACACCTTC. It is translated as CASSTRLSSDGYTF. The chain recombines TRBV28 with TRBJ1-2; D is ambiguous. The CDR3 runs to 14 residues. V gave up 5 bases and J gave up 6 bases, with 16 bases separating them. Germline CDR1 is MDHEN and CDR2 is SYDVKM.

A few counts support this clonotype. The gene calls are TRBV11-2 and TRBJ1-2; no reliable D call. The V end lost 8 bases, the J end lost 2 bases, and 15 bases lay between the germline ends. This CDR3 comprises 14 residues. Per germline, CDR1 SGHAT and CDR2 FQNNGV. CDR3 region: CASGSGRGNYGYTF. CDR3 DNA sequence: TGTGCCAGCGGCTCTGGACGGGGAAACTATGGCTACACCTTC.